The T cell receptor (beta chain) described here comes from a study of blood T cell repertoires in COVID-19 (dated by TCRdb to the early 2020s). Context from the whole study: The collaborator samples originated in the United States, Italy and Spain and spanned the acute and convalescent phases of COVID-19. The material from the prospective study consisted of cDNA or gDNA derived from T cells, B-cell-depleted T cells, or PBMCs. The dataset comprised deeply sampled blood TCRbeta repertoires from subjects exposed to, actively infected with, or recovered from COVID-19. The repertoires were made available in a free public database intended to serve as a resource for research on the immune response to SARS-CoV-2. The samples were drawn from two sources: the first 160 participants of the ongoing ImmuneRACE study, and 1,200 or so subjects contributed by 6 global collaborators. The sample metadata nearly always contained a de-identified subject ID, COVID-19 status, age in years and sex. Where HLA class I and class II types were available, the types were taken from metadata supplied by the sample provider, not from assay-based typing.

The cysteine opens and the phenylalanine closes a CDR3 of 18 amino acids. The sequence is cut down to CDR3 DNA, 54 bases in frame from base 1. Via the germline V gene, CDR1 is SGHTA and CDR2 FQGNSA. The germline V and J ends show losses of 5 bases and 7 bases respectively, and no gene match explains 18 bases of the junction. As for this clone: Its antigen is currently not known. No base qualities exist here, and no much larger clone lies one base off it.

Whole blood was collected in K2EDTA tubes by collaborating institutions according to the institutions' own protocols. For TCRbeta analysis, collaborator samples were shipped as frozen whole blood, as isolated PBMCs, or as DNA extracted from either sample type. Broad study findings and their caveats: The quantity of clinical and demographic metadata differed by source and by participant and was supplied without curation.

The immunoSEQ Assay, a bias-controlled multiplex PCR, was used to amplify TCRbeta CDR3 regions from genomic DNA. From the authors' description of their analysis: Nucleated cell counts per sample were estimated from amplification of reference gene primers within the assay. To quantify the absolute abundance of each unique TCRbeta CDR3 rearrangement, sequence reads were collapsed and filtered. For each sample, productive Simpson clonality was calculated by taking the square root of Simpson's diversity index across productive rearrangements. TCRdb mirrors the immuneACCESS table, restricted to in-frame sequences. Some clones are absent from its copies; in checked studies, under half trace to an unresolved V gene, and the reason for the others is unknown. That table gives V, J and clone size, and the DNA gave D and trimming. The sample table records roughly 120,000 clones; 76% of these occur just once. The biggest ten clones account for around 3.5% of the sample.

The sample consisted of peripheral blood. This clonotype was sampled from a woman older than 75 with acute or convalescent COVID-19. The rearranged chain carries TRBV7-2 and TRBJ2-2; 8 central bases correspond to TRBD2. The sequenced DNA is TGTGCCAGCAGCGCCCGACAGGAACCGCGGGGGGTTGGCGGGGAGCTGTTTTTT. The translation is CASSARQEPRGVGGELFF.